The TCR beta chain described here comes from a study of blood T cell repertoires in COVID-19 (dated by TCRdb to 2020 to 2021). About the full investigation: Samples covering the acute and convalescent phases of COVID-19 were provided by collaborators in the United States, Italy and Spain. The material from the prospective study consisted of cDNA or gDNA derived from T cells, B-cell-depleted T cells, or PBMCs. Subjects who had been exposed to COVID-19, were actively infected with it, or had recovered from it provided the deeply sampled blood TCRbeta repertoires that made up the dataset. A freely available public database, intended as a resource for researchers studying the immune response to SARS-CoV-2, is where the repertoires were released. The samples were drawn from two sources: the first 160 participants of the ongoing ImmuneRACE study, and over 1,000 subjects contributed by 6 global collaborators. Nearly every sample came with metadata listing a de-identified subject ID, COVID-19 status, age in years and sex. Where available, HLA class I and class II types were obtained from metadata supplied by the sample provider rather than from assay-based typing. Broader findings and caveats from the paper: Clinical and demographic metadata were provided uncurated, with the amount varying by source and participant.

TCRbeta CDR3 regions were amplified from genomic DNA by means of the immunoSEQ Assay, a bias-controlled multiplex PCR. The original pipeline was this. The number of nucleated cells in each sample was estimated from the amplification of reference gene primers within the assay. To quantify the absolute abundance of each unique TCRbeta CDR3 rearrangement, sequence reads were collapsed and filtered. For each sample, productive Simpson clonality was calculated by taking the square root of Simpson's diversity index across productive rearrangements. TCRdb's version of the immuneACCESS table is confined to in-frame rearrangements and falls short of the full clone set. An unresolved V gene accounts for under half of the shortfall where checked; the remainder is of unknown origin. D and trimming were read from the DNA, whereas the V and J calls and clone size are those reported in that table. The sample table shows roughly 250,000 clones, and 75% to 95% are seen once. Jointly, the top ten make up less than 2.5% of the sample.

The CDR3, from cysteine to phenylalanine, totals 14 residues. The read is trimmed to its CDR3 DNA, 42 bases read in frame from base 1. V is trimmed back by 4 bases and J by 6 bases, and the junction contains 6 bases that no gene match accounts for. The germline V gene encodes CDR1 KGHDR and CDR2 SFDVKD. In the prospective study, participants were roughly 18 to 90 years old, resided in about two dozen geographic areas of the United States, and were enrolled through a virtual design. To assign participants to cohorts, the prospective study relied on clinical history that participants themselves reported in a screening survey and a study questionnaire. Recovered participants in ImmuneRACE Cohort 3 were defined as having two consecutive negative NP/OP PCR tests, clearance from a healthcare professional, or resolution of symptoms. In the prospective study, mobile phlebotomists collected whole blood, serum and a nasopharyngeal or oropharyngeal swab from each participant. Over a 2-month period, participants in the prospective study had the option of providing additional blood draws and questionnaires. Prospective study blood samples were shipped either frozen or at room temperature before DNA extraction.

This clone came up a few times. The antigen it recognizes is unknown. The record has no base qualities; no much larger clone is one base away. This chain joins TRBV24-1 to TRBJ1-1; the junction holds 8 bases that match TRBD1. The clonotype comes from a young woman who had recovered from COVID-19. Sample: PBMCs or T cells enriched from blood (not recorded which). The nucleotide sequence reads TGTGCCACCAGTGACCTTCAGGGGGCGGCTGAAGCTTTCTTT. Its coded protein is CATSDLQGAAEAFF.